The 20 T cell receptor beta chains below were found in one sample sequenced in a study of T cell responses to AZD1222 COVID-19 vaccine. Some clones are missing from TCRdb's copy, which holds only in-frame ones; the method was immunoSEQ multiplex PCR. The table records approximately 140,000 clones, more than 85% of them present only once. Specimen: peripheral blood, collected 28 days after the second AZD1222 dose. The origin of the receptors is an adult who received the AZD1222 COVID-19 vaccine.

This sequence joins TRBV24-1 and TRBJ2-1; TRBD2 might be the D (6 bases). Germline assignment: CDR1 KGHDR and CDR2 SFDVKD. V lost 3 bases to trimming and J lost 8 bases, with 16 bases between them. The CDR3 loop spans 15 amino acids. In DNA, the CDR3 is TGTGCCACCAGTGATGCCACTAGCTTTATCGATGAGCAGTTCTTC. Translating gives CATSDATSFIDEQFF.

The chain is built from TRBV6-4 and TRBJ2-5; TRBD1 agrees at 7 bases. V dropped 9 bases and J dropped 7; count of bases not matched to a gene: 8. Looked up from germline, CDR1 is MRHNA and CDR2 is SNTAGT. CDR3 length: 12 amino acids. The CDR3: CARRGRLGTQYF. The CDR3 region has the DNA TGTGCCAGGAGGGGGCGGTTGGGGACCCAGTACTTC.

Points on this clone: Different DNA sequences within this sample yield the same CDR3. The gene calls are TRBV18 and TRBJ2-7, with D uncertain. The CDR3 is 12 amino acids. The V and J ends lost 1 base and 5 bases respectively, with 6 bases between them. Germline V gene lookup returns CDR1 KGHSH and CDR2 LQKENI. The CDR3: CASSPQGHEQYF. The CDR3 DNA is TGTGCCAGCTCACCACAGGGCCACGAGCAGTACTTC.

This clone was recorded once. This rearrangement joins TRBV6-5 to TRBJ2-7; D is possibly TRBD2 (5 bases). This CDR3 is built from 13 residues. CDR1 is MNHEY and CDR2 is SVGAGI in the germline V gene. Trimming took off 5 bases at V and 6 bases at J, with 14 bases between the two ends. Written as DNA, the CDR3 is TGTGCCAGCAGTCTCGGACTCAGTTCCGAGCAGTACTTC. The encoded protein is CASSLGLSSEQYF.

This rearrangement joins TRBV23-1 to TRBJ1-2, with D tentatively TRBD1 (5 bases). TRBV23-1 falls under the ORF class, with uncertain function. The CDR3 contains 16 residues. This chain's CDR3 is CGADPPPHRRGYGYTF. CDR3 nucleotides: TGCGGCGCAGACCCCCCCCCGCACAGGCGGGGCTATGGCTACACCTTC.

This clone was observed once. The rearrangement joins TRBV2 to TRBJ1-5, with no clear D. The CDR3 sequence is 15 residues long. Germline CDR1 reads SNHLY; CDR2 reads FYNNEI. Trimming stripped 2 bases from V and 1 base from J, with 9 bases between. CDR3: CASSETGVSNQPQHF. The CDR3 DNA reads TGTGCCAGCAGTGAAACCGGGGTGAGCAATCAGCCCCAGCATTTT.

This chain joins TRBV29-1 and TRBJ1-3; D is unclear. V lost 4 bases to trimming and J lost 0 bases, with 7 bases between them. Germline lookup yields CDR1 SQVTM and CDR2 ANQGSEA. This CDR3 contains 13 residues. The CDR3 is CSVASNSGNTIYF. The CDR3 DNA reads TGCAGCGTTGCCAGTAACTCTGGAAACACCATATATTTT.

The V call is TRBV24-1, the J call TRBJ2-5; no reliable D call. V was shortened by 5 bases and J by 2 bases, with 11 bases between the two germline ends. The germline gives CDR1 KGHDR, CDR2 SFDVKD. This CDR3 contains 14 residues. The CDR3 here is CATSATDTQETQYF. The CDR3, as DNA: TGTGCCACCAGTGCTACCGACACTCAAGAGACCCAGTACTTC.

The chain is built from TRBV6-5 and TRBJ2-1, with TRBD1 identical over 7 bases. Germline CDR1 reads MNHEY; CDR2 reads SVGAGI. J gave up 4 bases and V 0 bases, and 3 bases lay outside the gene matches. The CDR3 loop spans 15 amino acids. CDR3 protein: CASSYSGTDYNEQFF. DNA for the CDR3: TGTGCCAGCAGTTACTCCGGGACAGATTACAATGAGCAGTTCTTC.

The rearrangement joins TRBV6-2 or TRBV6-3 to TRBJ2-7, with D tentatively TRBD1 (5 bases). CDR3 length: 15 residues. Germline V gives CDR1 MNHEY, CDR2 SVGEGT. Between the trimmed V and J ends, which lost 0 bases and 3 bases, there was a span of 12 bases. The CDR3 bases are TGTGCCAGCAGTTACTCTACCACAGGAATCTACGAGCAGTACTTC. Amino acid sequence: CASSYSTTGIYEQYF.

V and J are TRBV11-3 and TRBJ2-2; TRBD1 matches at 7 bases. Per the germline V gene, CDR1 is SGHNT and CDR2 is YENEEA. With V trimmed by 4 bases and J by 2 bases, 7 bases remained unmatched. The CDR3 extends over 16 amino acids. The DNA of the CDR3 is TGTGCCAGCAGCTACCGGGACAGCCCAAACACCGGGGAGCTGTTTTTT. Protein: CASSYRDSPNTGELFF. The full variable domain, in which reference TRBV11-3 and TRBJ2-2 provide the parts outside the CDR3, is EAGVVQSPRYKIIEKKQPVAFWCNPISGHNTLYWYLQNLGQGPELLIRYENEEAVDDSQLPKDRFSAERLKGVDSTLKIQPAELGDSAVYLCASSYRDSPNTGELFFGEGSRLTVL.

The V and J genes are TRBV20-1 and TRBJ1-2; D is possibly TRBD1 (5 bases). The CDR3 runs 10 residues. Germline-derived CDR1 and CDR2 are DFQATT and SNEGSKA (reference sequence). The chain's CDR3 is CRASRDGYTF. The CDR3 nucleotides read TGCAGAGCCTCCAGGGATGGCTACACCTTC.

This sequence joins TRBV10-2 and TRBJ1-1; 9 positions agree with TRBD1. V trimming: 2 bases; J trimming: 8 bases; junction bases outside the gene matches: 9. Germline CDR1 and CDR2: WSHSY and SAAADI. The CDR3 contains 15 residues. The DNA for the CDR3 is TGCGCCAGCAGTGAGCTCCGGGACAGGGCTTCCGAAGCTTTCTTT. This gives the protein CASSELRDRASEAFF.

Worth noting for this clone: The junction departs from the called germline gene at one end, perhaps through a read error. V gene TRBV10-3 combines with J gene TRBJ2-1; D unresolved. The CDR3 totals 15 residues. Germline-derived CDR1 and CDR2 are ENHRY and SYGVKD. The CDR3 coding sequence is TGTGCTATCAGTGAGTCGGCGGCAGGCGGCGGTGAGCAGTTCTTC. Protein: CAISESAAGGGEQFF.

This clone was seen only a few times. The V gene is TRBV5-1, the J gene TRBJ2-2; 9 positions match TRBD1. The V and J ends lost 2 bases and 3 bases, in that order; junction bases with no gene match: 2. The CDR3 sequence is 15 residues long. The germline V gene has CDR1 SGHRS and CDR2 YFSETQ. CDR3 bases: TGCGCCAGCAGCTTAACAGGGGGCGACACCGGGGAGCTGTTTTTT. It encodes CASSLTGGDTGELFF.

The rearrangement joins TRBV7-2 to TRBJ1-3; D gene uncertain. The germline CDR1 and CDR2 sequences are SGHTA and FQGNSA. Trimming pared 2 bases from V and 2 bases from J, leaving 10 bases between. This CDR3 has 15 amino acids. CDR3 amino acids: CASSLWVGAGNTIYF. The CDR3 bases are TGTGCCAGCAGCTTATGGGTCGGGGCTGGAAACACCATATATTTT.

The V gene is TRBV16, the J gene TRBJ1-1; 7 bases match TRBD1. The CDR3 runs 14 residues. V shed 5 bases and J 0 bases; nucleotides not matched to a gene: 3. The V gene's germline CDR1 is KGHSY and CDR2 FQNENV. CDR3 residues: CASSRDRLNTEAFF. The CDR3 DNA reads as TGTGCCAGCAGCAGGGACAGATTGAACACTGAAGCTTTCTTT.

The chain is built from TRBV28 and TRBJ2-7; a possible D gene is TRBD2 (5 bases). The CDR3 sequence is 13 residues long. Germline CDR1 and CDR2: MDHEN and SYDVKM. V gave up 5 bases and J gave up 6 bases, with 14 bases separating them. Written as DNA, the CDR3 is TGTGCCAGCAGTCGTCTAGCAGCGCTCGAGCAGTACTTC. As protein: CASSRLAALEQYF. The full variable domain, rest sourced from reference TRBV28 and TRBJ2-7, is DVKVTQSSRYLVKRTGEKVFLECVQDMDHENMFWYRQDPGLGLRLIYFSYDVKMKEKGDIPEGYSVSREKKERFSLILESASTNQTSMYLCASSRLAALEQYFGPGTRLTVT.

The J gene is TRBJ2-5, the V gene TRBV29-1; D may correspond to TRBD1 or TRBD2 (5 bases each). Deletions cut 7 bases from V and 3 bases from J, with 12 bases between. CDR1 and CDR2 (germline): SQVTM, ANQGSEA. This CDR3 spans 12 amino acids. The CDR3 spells CSAGATEETQYF. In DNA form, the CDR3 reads TGCAGCGCCGGGGCTACCGAAGAGACCCAGTACTTC.

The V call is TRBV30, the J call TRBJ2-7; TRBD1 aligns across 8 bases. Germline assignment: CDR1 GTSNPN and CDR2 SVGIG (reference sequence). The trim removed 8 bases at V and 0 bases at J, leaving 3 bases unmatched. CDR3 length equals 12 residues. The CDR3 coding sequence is TGTGCCGGCGGACAGGGCTCCTACGAGCAGTACTTC. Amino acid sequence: CAGGQGSYEQYF.